These 30 T cell receptor beta chains came from one sample sequenced in a study of shared clonotypes between healthy human individuals. Data came from immunoSEQ multiplex PCR; TCRdb stores just in-frame clones and leaves some out. The sample lists 2,500,000 or so clones, more than 80% occurring once. The material sequenced was naive CD4+ T cells sorted from blood. Stated subset: CD45RA+ positively selected. The receptors stem from a man younger than 30 in good health.

The chain links TRBV5-1 to TRBJ2-1; TRBD2 matches at 15 bases. The CDR3 covers 15 residues. From germline, CDR1 is SGHRS and CDR2 YFSETQ. After removal of 0 bases from V and 10 bases from J, the junction contained 2 bases not matched to a gene. The CDR3 loop is CASSLDGTSGREQFF. DNA for the CDR3: TGCGCCAGCAGCTTGGATGGGACTAGCGGGAGGGAGCAGTTCTTC.

The chain couples TRBV11-2 to TRBJ2-7; TRBD1 might be the D (6 bases). The V gene's germline CDR1 is SGHAT and CDR2 FQNNGV. Trimming pared 2 bases from V and 2 bases from J, leaving 19 bases between. The CDR3 extends over 17 amino acids. The CDR3 loop is CASSLKFQGLGTYEQYF. The CDR3 DNA is TGTGCCAGCAGCTTAAAATTCCAGGGGTTAGGAACCTACGAGCAGTACTTC. The complete variable domain, with remaining parts taken from reference TRBV11-2 and TRBJ2-7, reads EAGVAQSPRYKIIEKRQSVAFWCNPISGHATLYWYQQILGQGPKLLIQFQNNGVVDDSQLPKDRFSAERLKGVDSTLKIQPAKLEDSAVYLCASSLKFQGLGTYEQYFGPGTRLTVT.

CDR3 region: CASKLRGLSYEQYF. In DNA form, the CDR3 reads TGTGCCAGCAAACTTCGAGGACTTTCCTACGAGCAGTACTTC. The chain links TRBV27 to TRBJ2-7; a weak D match, TRBD2 (5 bases). In germline, CDR1 is MNHEY, CDR2 SMNVEV (reference sequence). Between the trimmed V and J ends, which lost 7 bases and 1 base, there was a span of 14 bases. This CDR3 comprises 14 residues.

The chain recombines TRBV6-5 with TRBJ1-1; TRBD1 is a possible D gene (5 bases). The CDR3 runs to 15 residues. Per the germline V gene, CDR1 is MNHEY and CDR2 is SVGAGI. Trimming shortened V by 5 bases and J by 0 bases, and 13 bases separated the two germline ends. DNA for the CDR3: TGTGCCAGCAGTAAATCGACAGTTATGAACACTGAAGCTTTCTTT. It codes for CASSKSTVMNTEAFF.

This chain links TRBV5-4 with TRBJ2-2, with 8 positions matching TRBD1. Germline V gene sequence: CDR1 SGHNT, CDR2 YYREEE (reference sequence). The V and J ends lost 4 bases and 0 bases, in that order; junction bases with no gene match: 5. The CDR3 runs 16 residues. The CDR3 DNA follows: TGTGCCAGCAGCCCCTGGACAGGGACGAACACCGGGGAGCTGTTTTTT. Encoded protein: CASSPWTGTNTGELFF.

The gene calls are TRBV11-2 and TRBJ2-2; D is ambiguous. CDR3 length: 13 amino acids. Trimming removed 6 bases at V and 1 base at J, with 6 bases between. Germline-derived CDR1 and CDR2 are SGHAT and FQNNGV. The CDR3 bases are TGTGCCAGCAGGACGGGGAACACCGGGGAGCTGTTTTTT. Encoded protein: CASRTGNTGELFF.

V is TRBV14 and J is TRBJ2-1, with D possibly TRBD2 on 5 matching bases. Trimming took 6 bases from V and 9 from J, leaving 18 bases between them. CDR3 length: 14 amino acids. Looked up from germline, CDR1 is SGHDN and CDR2 is FVKESK. This chain's CDR3 is CASRPSGNRGEQFF. DNA for the CDR3: TGTGCCAGCAGGCCCTCCGGGAACAGAGGTGAGCAGTTCTTC. Looking up the rest from reference TRBV14 and TRBJ2-1 gives the full variable domain: EAGVTQFPSHSVIEKGQTVTLRCDPISGHDNLYWYRRVMGKEIKFLLHFVKESKQDESGMPNNRFLAERTGGTYSTLKVQPAELEDSGVYFCASRPSGNRGEQFFGPGTRLTVL.

The chain recombines TRBV5-1 with TRBJ2-6; D gene uncertain. V lost 3 bases and J lost 2, with 3 bases in between. Germline values: CDR1 SGHRS, CDR2 YFSETQ. This CDR3 is 13 amino acids long. CDR3: CASSYPGANVLTF. Written as DNA, the CDR3 is TGCGCCAGCAGCTACCCTGGGGCCAACGTCCTGACTTTC.

This rearrangement joins TRBV5-4 to TRBJ2-5, with TRBD1 identical over 10 bases. The CDR3 has 16 residues. Looked up from germline, CDR1 is SGHNT and CDR2 is YYREEE (reference sequence). V trimming: 4 bases; J trimming: 4 bases; junction bases outside the gene matches: 10. DNA for the CDR3: TGTGCCAGCAGCATGCCGGGACAGGGGAGGGGAGAGACCCAGTACTTC. It specifies CASSMPGQGRGETQYF.

The V gene is TRBV7-3, the J gene TRBJ1-6, with 7 positions matching TRBD1. The CDR3 totals 13 residues. From germline, CDR1 is SGHTA and CDR2 FQGTGA. Trimming removed 5 bases from V and 11 bases from J; junction bases left unmatched: 6. The chain's CDR3 is CASSAQTGTPLHF. The DNA for the CDR3 is TGTGCCAGCAGCGCCCAGACAGGGACACCCCTCCACTTT. Variable domain in full (rest from reference TRBV7-3 and TRBJ1-6): GAGVSQTPSNKVTEKGKYVELRCDPISGHTALYWYRQSLGQGPEFLIYFQGTGAADDSGLPNDRFFAVRPEGSVSTLKIQRTERGDSAVYLCASSAQTGTPLHFGNGTRLTVT.

The CDR3 DNA reads as TGTGCCAGCAGCGTAGATTTATGGGGGAACTATGGCTACACCTTC. Its translation is CASSVDLWGNYGYTF. The genes are TRBV9 and TRBJ1-2; perhaps TRBD1 as D (5 bases). This CDR3 spans 15 amino acids. V was clipped by 0 bases and J by 2 bases, with 11 bases between them. Germline V gene data show CDR1 as SGDLS and CDR2 as YYNGEE.

This chain connects TRBV6-1 to TRBJ1-5; D is uncertain. The CDR3 length is 14 residues. The V end lost 7 bases, the J end lost 5 bases, and 15 bases lay between the germline ends. Germline loops: CDR1 MNHNS, CDR2 SASEGT. The CDR3 DNA is TGTGCCAGCAATCTGCGGAGGGCTGATCAGCCCCAGCATTTT. This translates into CASNLRRADQPQHF.

This sequence joins TRBV18 and TRBJ2-7; 7 bases match TRBD1. The CDR3 is made up of 14 amino acids. Germline loops: CDR1 KGHSH, CDR2 LQKENI. V trimming: 4 bases; J trimming: 2 bases; junction bases outside the gene matches: 5. The CDR3 spells CASSLDRSTYEQYF. The CDR3 DNA sequence: TGTGCCAGCTCACTGGACAGGTCAACCTACGAGCAGTACTTC.

Remarks on this clone: Other DNA sequences in this specimen translate into the identical CDR3. V usage is TRBV5-4 and J usage is TRBJ2-3; 11 bases map to TRBD2. The J segment lost 6 bases and the V segment lost 0 bases, leaving 6 bases of the junction unmatched. CDR1 SGHNT and CDR2 YYREEE come from the germline V gene (reference sequence). CDR3 size: 16 residues. The CDR3 sequence: CASSLGLAGYTDTQYF. The CDR3 DNA sequence: TGTGCCAGCAGCTTGGGACTAGCGGGATATACGGATACGCAGTATTTT.

This rearrangement joins TRBV28 to TRBJ2-5; D assignment may be TRBD1 or TRBD2 (6 bases each). V was pared by 6 bases and J by 9 bases, with 17 bases between. This CDR3 is 13 amino acids long. Germline assignment: CDR1 MDHEN and CDR2 SYDVKM. The CDR3: CASRTTGGGAQYF. CDR3 DNA sequence: TGTGCCAGCAGGACGACAGGCGGAGGGGCCCAGTACTTC.

This chain links TRBV7-9 with TRBJ2-4; D is possibly TRBD2 (5 bases). The CDR3 totals 16 residues. V was cut by 5 bases and J by 0 bases, with 14 bases left in between. Germline V lookup: CDR1 SEHNR, CDR2 FQNEAQ (reference sequence). The CDR3 reads CASSLDFMVAKNIQYF. In nucleotides, the CDR3 is TGTGCCAGCAGCCTGGACTTCATGGTAGCCAAAAACATTCAGTACTTC.

This clone was detected once. This same CDR3 is encoded by further DNA sequences in the sample. The rearrangement joins TRBV7-3 to TRBJ2-3; 7 bases match TRBD1. J gave up 2 bases and V 6 bases, and 5 bases lay outside the gene matches. CDR1 is SGHTA, CDR2 FQGTGA, per germline. The CDR3 consists of 14 residues. DNA of the CDR3: TGTGCCAGCAGTCAGGACAGGTACACAGATACGCAGTATTTT. Its translation is CASSQDRYTDTQYF.

The gene calls are TRBV6-5 and TRBJ2-1; 8 bases are a match to TRBD1. CDR1 MNHEY and CDR2 SVGAGI come from the germline V gene. This CDR3 is 14 amino acids long. Losses at the gene ends were 6 bases for V and 4 bases for J; bases not matched to a gene: 5. CDR3 nucleotides: TGTGCCAGCAGCCGGACAGGGCGATACAATGAGCAGTTCTTC. The encoded protein is CASSRTGRYNEQFF.

V gene TRBV10-3 combines with J gene TRBJ1-1; no firm D call. CDR1 and CDR2 (germline): ENHRY, SYGVKD. This CDR3 has 14 residues. V gave up 6 bases and J gave up 5 bases, with 16 bases separating them. CDR3 amino acids: CAISERRVETEAFF. The CDR3 coding sequence is TGTGCCATCAGCGAGAGGAGGGTGGAGACTGAAGCTTTCTTT.

The CDR3, as DNA: TGTGCCAGCAGTTCAAAGGGGGGAGTGACCGGGGAGCTGTTTTTT. This sequence encodes CASSSKGGVTGELFF. The rearrangement joins TRBV6-6 to TRBJ2-2; tentatively, D is TRBD1 or TRBD2 (6 bases each). V was pared by 4 bases and J by 5 bases, with 14 bases between. Germline values: CDR1 MNHNY, CDR2 SVGAGI (reference sequence). The CDR3 has 15 amino acids.

DNA of the CDR3: TGCGCCAGCAGCTCGGGAAACAATTCACCCCTCCACTTT. Translating gives CASSSGNNSPLHF. The rearrangement uses TRBV5-1 and TRBJ1-6; D remains ambiguous. This CDR3 comprises 13 residues. Between the trimmed V and J ends, which lost 3 bases and 7 bases, there was a span of 8 bases. Germline CDR1 is SGHRS and CDR2 is YFSETQ.

The rearrangement links TRBV5-1 to TRBJ2-1; 9 nucleotides line up with TRBD2. After removal of 4 bases from V and 10 bases from J, the junction contained 24 bases not matched to a gene. Germline CDR1 is SGHRS and CDR2 is YFSETQ. The CDR3 length is 19 residues. CDR3 DNA sequence: TGCGCCAGCAGCAAACAAGGGGGAGCGGGAGGTTCGTCCCGGCGAGAGCAGTTCTTC. This gives the protein CASSKQGGAGGSSRREQFF.

This chain joins TRBV28 and TRBJ2-2; 8 bases line up with TRBD1. CDR1 is MDHEN and CDR2 is SYDVKM in the germline V gene. This CDR3 is 15 amino acids long. The ends lost 6 bases at V and 5 bases at J; junction bases unmatched: 8. CDR3 coding DNA: TGTGCCAGCAGACCCCCCAGGGGGCAGACCGGGGAGCTGTTTTTT. Translated: CASRPPRGQTGELFF.

V and J are TRBV19 and TRBJ1-3; no reliable D call. V was shortened by 5 bases and J by 0 bases, with 14 bases between the two germline ends. The CDR3 consists of 16 residues. Germline V CDR1 and CDR2: LNHDA, SQIVND (reference sequence). The CDR3 reads CASSPAKAGSGNTIYF. CDR3 nucleotides: TGTGCCAGTAGTCCCGCAAAGGCAGGCTCTGGAAACACCATATATTTT.

The chain combines TRBV5-4 with TRBJ1-1; TRBD1 might be the D (5 bases). With 4 bases removed from V and 5 bases from J, the gap between germline ends came to 18 bases. The germline CDR1 and CDR2 sequences are SGHNT and YYREEE (reference sequence). CDR3 size: 15 residues. The CDR3 coding sequence is TGTGCCAGCAGCGATATGACCTGGGCAGGGACTGAAGCTTTCTTT. Its protein is CASSDMTWAGTEAFF.

The chain combines TRBV11-2 with TRBJ2-5; 7 bases are a match to TRBD1. Unmatched junction bases numbered 14, after V lost 3 bases and J lost 7 bases. Germline assignment: CDR1 SGHAT and CDR2 FQNNGV. This CDR3 spans 16 amino acids. Here the CDR3 reads CASSFQGDVRLGTQYF. In nucleotides, the CDR3 is TGTGCCAGCAGCTTCCAGGGGGATGTGCGTTTAGGGACCCAGTACTTC.

V and J are TRBV4-3 and TRBJ2-1; 8 bases align to TRBD2. Germline V lookup: CDR1 LGHNA, CDR2 YSLEER. The CDR3 totals 18 residues. The V segment lost 4 bases and the J segment 4 bases; nucleotides outside the gene matches: 15. In DNA form, the CDR3 reads TGCGCCAGCAGCCCCAGGGTTCCGGGAGGGCATACATACAATGAGCAGTTCTTC. As protein: CASSPRVPGGHTYNEQFF.

The chain combines TRBV6-6 with TRBJ2-3, with TRBD2 matching 8 bases. Trimming took 6 bases from V and 4 from J; bases not matched to a gene: 9. Germline V CDR1 and CDR2: MNHNY, SVGAGI (reference sequence). This CDR3 is 15 amino acids long. CDR3 in amino acids: CASRSGGGSADTQYF. DNA of the CDR3: TGTGCCAGCAGGAGTGGCGGGGGGTCCGCAGATACGCAGTATTTT.

This clone was found a few times. J is TRBJ1-6 and V is TRBV6-5; no clear D. The CDR3 is made up of 15 amino acids. Between the trimmed V and J ends, which lost 0 bases and 8 bases, there was a span of 11 bases. CDR1 MNHEY and CDR2 SVGAGI come from the germline V gene. The CDR3 nucleotides read TGTGCCAGCAGTTACTCGGTCCCGAGGGATTCACCCCTCCACTTT. Encoded protein: CASSYSVPRDSPLHF.

This clone occurred a few times. The chain couples TRBV5-1 to TRBJ2-7; D gene unclear. The CDR3 sequence is 14 residues long. Per the germline V gene, CDR1 is SGHRS and CDR2 is YFSETQ. Trimming removed 4 bases at V and 4 bases at J, with 15 bases between. The CDR3 DNA follows: TGCGCCAGCAGCCCGCTGGAACCCTCGTACGAGCAGTACTTC. Its protein is CASSPLEPSYEQYF.